A selection of T cell receptor beta chains follows, all from one sample in a study of blood T cells in healthy people across ages. Each CDR3 protein gets one entry after TCRdb re-called the 5' RACE reads with MiXCR. The profile covers about 1.5 million distinct CDR3 sequences, with 35% to 45% appearing a single time and approximately 4% taken by the ten largest. The sample comprised blood. These TCRs come from a woman aged 18-30 years in good health. Both conserved end residues are part of each CDR3. The D gene is left open where the match is weak. Clone size is stated in some rows and not others, as once, few, many or a class when expanded.

D gene,CDR3 length,V gene,clone size,J gene,CDR3 protein,CDR3 DNA
TRBD2,23,TRBV11-2,-,TRBJ2-7,CASRIIGGARGTSRVHGYNEQYF,TGTGCCAGCAGAATAATAGGGGGCGCGAGGGGGACTAGCAGGGTCCACGGATACAATGAGCAGTACTTC
TRBD2,15,TRBV4-3,many,TRBJ2-3,CASSQDGGGADTQYF,TGCGCCAGCAGCCAAGATGGGGGGGGAGCAGATACGCAGTATTTT
TRBD2,18,TRBV7-9,-,TRBJ2-7,CASSLEGGLAVSSYEQYF,TGTGCCAGCAGCTTAGAGGGGGGACTAGCGGTCTCATCCTACGAGCAGTACTTC
-,17,TRBV7-2,few,TRBJ1-6,CASSLTPPTVFNSPLHF,TGTGCCAGCAGCTTAACCCCCCCGACAGTTTTTAATTCACCCCTCCACTTT
-,13,TRBV9,few,TRBJ2-7,CASSLGRTDEQYF,TGTGCCAGCAGCCTCGGGAGAACGGACGAGCAGTACTTC
-,13,TRBV7-2,few,TRBJ2-7,CASSPQSSYEQYF,TGTGCCAGCAGCCCCCAGAGCTCCTACGAGCAGTACTTC
TRBD1,13,TRBV20-1,-,TRBJ2-7,CSAPARGSYEQYF,TGCAGTGCCCCCGCCAGGGGGTCCTACGAGCAGTACTTC
-,16,TRBV5-6,-,TRBJ2-4,CASSWWGELAKNIQYF,TGTGCCAGCAGCTGGTGGGGGGAGTTAGCCAAAAACATTCAGTACTTC
TRBD1,13,TRBV6-5,-,TRBJ1-1,CASTDRVNTEAFF,TGTGCCAGCACAGACAGGGTGAACACTGAAGCTTTCTTT
-,14,TRBV7-2,once,TRBJ2-5,CASSLDASRETQYF,TGTGCCAGCAGCTTAGACGCTAGCCGGGAGACCCAGTACTTC
-,15,TRBV12-3/TRBV12-4,-,TRBJ1-3,CASSFVGGSGNTIYF,TGTGCCAGCAGTTTCGTAGGGGGCTCTGGAAACACCATATATTTT
TRBD1,16,TRBV9,-,TRBJ1-1,CASSPEDRGVNTEAFF,TGTGCCAGCAGCCCGGAGGACAGGGGCGTGAACACTGAAGCTTTCTTT
TRBD1,13,TRBV6-6,few,TRBJ2-7,CASSYGTEDEQYF,TGTGCCAGCAGTTATGGGACAGAAGACGAGCAGTACTTC
-,12,TRBV29-1,-,TRBJ1-2,CSVDNVYYGYTF,TGCAGCGTTGACAACGTATACTATGGCTACACCTTC
-,12,TRBV29-1,few,TRBJ1-1,CSVRLMNTEAFF,TGCAGCGTACGTCTTATGAACACTGAAGCTTTCTTT
-,15,TRBV7-2,many,TRBJ2-3,CASSLALGSTDTQYF,TGTGCCAGCAGCTTAGCGCTCGGTAGCACAGATACGCAGTATTTT
TRBD2,16,TRBV5-6,-,TRBJ2-5,CASSLFPSGGPETQYF,TGTGCCAGCAGCTTGTTTCCTAGCGGGGGCCCAGAGACCCAGTACTTC
TRBD1,14,TRBV2,-,TRBJ1-4,CASRARGWREKLFF,TGTGCCAGCAGGGCCAGGGGGTGGCGAGAAAAACTGTTTTTT
TRBD1,16,TRBV4-1,few,TRBJ1-5,CASSQGDRGPDQPQHF,TGCGCCAGCAGCCAAGGTGACAGGGGGCCGGATCAGCCCCAGCATTTT
TRBD2,14,TRBV6-4,-,TRBJ2-1,CASSEASGGNEQFF,TGTGCCAGCAGTGAGGCCAGCGGGGGCAATGAGCAGTTCTTC
-,15,TRBV4-3,-,TRBJ1-2,CASSQAEGQNYGYTF,TGCGCCAGCAGCCAAGCTGAAGGACAAAACTATGGCTACACCTTC
-,12,TRBV12-5,few,TRBJ2-3,CASGFLIDTQYF,TGTGCTAGTGGTTTCCTGATTGATACGCAGTATTTT
-,15,TRBV7-2,-,TRBJ1-4,CASSRDIATNEKLFF,TGTGCCAGCAGTCGGGACATCGCAACTAATGAAAAACTGTTTTTT
TRBD2,15,TRBV25-1,-,TRBJ2-7,CASSNLAGRYNEQYF,TGTGCCAGCAGTAACCTAGCGGGACGCTACAATGAGCAGTACTTC
-,13,TRBV10-3,-,TRBJ1-6,CAISEADESPLHF,TGTGCCATCAGTGAGGCAGATGAGTCACCCCTCCACTTT
-,15,TRBV7-9,-,TRBJ1-1,CASSSLGARDTEAFF,TGTGCCAGCAGCTCACTGGGGGCGCGGGACACTGAAGCTTTCTTT
TRBD2,17,TRBV11-3,once,TRBJ2-5,CASSDRTSGRIPNEQYF,TGTGCCAGCAGCGACAGGACTAGCGGGAGGATCCCTAATGAGCAGTACTTC
TRBD2,15,TRBV6-2/TRBV6-3,few,TRBJ2-7,CASSLPSGGTYEQYF,TGTGCCAGCTCACTACCTAGCGGGGGCACCTACGAGCAGTACTTC
TRBD1,16,TRBV5-6,-,TRBJ2-1,CASSLLGTGRYNEQFF,TGTGCCAGCAGCTTGTTAGGGACAGGGCGATACAATGAGCAGTTCTTC
-,15,TRBV27,-,TRBJ1-2,CASSGRRLANYGYTF,TGTGCCAGCAGTGGAAGGAGGTTAGCGAACTATGGCTACACCTTC
-,18,TRBV6-5,-,TRBJ1-4,CASSYSIFSGATNEKLFF,TGTGCCAGCAGTTACTCGATATTCTCCGGTGCAACTAATGAAAAACTGTTTTTT
-,13,TRBV20-1,-,TRBJ2-3,CSARDPRRYTQYF,TGCAGTGCTAGAGATCCAAGGAGATATACGCAGTATTTT
-,13,TRBV29-1,-,TRBJ1-2,CSVAPLRGRGYTF,TGCAGCGTCGCGCCCCTGAGGGGTAGGGGCTACACCTTC
TRBD2,14,TRBV29-1,-,TRBJ2-1,CSAGTSGSGDEQFF,TGCAGCGCGGGGACTAGCGGGAGTGGCGATGAGCAGTTCTTC
-,14,TRBV14,-,TRBJ2-3,CASSQERARDTQYF,TGTGCCAGCAGCCAAGAAAGGGCGCGGGATACGCAGTATTTT
-,13,TRBV6-1,-,TRBJ2-7,CASHRTTGYEQYF,TGTGCCAGCCACCGGACAACCGGCTACGAGCAGTACTTC
-,13,TRBV4-1,-,TRBJ1-1,CASSHAGSTEAFF,TGCGCCAGCAGCCATGCAGGGTCCACTGAAGCTTTCTTT
TRBD1,16,TRBV18,-,TRBJ1-1,CASSPNRGLRNTEAFF,TGTGCCAGCTCACCAAACAGGGGACTAAGGAACACTGAAGCTTTCTTT
-,13,TRBV7-2,-,TRBJ2-1,CASSLENLGEQFF,TGTGCCAGCAGCTTAGAAAATCTAGGTGAGCAGTTCTTC
-,15,TRBV14,-,TRBJ2-5,CASSPFGASQETQYF,TGTGCCAGCAGCCCGTTCGGGGCCTCCCAAGAGACCCAGTACTTC
-,17,TRBV6-1,-,TRBJ1-2,CASSEAADLPANYGYTF,TGTGCCAGCAGTGAAGCCGCGGACCTCCCAGCTAACTATGGCTACACCTTC
TRBD2,15,TRBV29-1,-,TRBJ2-1,CSVPDSGRSYNEHFF,TGCAGCGTCCCAGATAGCGGGAGATCCTACAATGAGCACTTCTTC
-,14,TRBV25-1,-,TRBJ1-4,CASSIRSPNEKLFF,TGTGCCAGCAGTATCAGGTCGCCTAATGAAAAACTGTTTTTT
TRBD1,14,TRBV2,few,TRBJ1-1,CASSRGQVPAEAFF,TGTGCCAGCAGCAGGGGACAGGTTCCAGCTGAAGCTTTCTTT
-,14,TRBV20-1,-,TRBJ2-1,CSASLRGAYNEQFF,TGCAGTGCTAGTCTGCGCGGAGCCTACAATGAGCAGTTCTTC
-,12,TRBV29-1,-,TRBJ2-1,CSVVAIDQKQFF,TGCAGCGTTGTGGCCATTGATCAAAAGCAGTTCTTC
-,12,TRBV20-1,-,TRBJ2-7,CSARETGPEQYF,TGCAGTGCTAGAGAAACAGGGCCCGAGCAGTACTTC
TRBD1,15,TRBV6-5,many,TRBJ1-5,CASSRGQGPSQPQHF,TGTGCCAGCAGTCGTGGACAGGGTCCCAGTCAGCCCCAGCATTTT